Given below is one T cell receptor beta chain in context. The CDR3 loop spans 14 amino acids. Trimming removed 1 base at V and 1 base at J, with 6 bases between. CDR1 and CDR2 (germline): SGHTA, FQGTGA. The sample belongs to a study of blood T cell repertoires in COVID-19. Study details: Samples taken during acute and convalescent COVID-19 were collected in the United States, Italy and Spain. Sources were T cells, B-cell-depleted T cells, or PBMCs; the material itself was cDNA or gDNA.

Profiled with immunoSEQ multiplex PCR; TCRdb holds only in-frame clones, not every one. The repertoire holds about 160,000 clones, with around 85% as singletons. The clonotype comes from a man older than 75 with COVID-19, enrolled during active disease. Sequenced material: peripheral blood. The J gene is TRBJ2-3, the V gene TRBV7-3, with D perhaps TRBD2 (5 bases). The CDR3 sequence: CASSLIGGTDTQYF. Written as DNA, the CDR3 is TGTGCCAGCAGCTTAATCGGGGGCACAGATACGCAGTATTTT.